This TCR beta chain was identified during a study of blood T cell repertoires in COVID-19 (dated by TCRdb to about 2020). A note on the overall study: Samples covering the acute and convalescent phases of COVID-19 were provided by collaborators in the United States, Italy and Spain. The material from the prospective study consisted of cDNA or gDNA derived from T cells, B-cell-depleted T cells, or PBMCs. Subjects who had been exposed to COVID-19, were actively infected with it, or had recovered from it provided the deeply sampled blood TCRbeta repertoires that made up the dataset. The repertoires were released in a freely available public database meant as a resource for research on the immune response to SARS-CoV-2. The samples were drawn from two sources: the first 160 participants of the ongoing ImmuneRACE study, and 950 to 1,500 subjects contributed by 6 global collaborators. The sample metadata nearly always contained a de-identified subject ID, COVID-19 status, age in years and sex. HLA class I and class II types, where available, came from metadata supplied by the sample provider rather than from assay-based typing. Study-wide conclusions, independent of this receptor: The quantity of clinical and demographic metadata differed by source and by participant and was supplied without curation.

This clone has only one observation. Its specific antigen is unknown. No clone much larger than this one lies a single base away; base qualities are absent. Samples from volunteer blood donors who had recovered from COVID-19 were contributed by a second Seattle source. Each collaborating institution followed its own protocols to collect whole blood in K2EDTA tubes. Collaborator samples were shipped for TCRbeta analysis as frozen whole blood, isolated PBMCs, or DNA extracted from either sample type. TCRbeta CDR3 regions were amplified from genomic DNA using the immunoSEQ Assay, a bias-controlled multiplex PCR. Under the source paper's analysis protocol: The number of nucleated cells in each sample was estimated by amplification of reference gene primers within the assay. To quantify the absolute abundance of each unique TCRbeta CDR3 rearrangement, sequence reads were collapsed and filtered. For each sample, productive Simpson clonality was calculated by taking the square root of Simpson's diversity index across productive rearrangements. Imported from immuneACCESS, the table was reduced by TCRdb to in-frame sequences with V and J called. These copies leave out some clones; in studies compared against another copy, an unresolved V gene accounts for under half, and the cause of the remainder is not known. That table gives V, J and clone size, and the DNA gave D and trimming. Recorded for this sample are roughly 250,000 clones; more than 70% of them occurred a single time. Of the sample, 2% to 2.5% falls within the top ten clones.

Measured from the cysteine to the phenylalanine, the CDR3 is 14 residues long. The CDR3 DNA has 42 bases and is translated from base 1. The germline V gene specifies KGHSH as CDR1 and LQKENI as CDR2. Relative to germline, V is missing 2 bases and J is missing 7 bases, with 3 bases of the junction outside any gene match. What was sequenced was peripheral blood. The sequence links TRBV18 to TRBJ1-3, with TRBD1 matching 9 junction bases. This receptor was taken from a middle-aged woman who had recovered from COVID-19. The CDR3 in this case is CASSPADRGNTIYF. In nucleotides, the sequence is TGTGCCAGCTCACCAGCCGACAGGGGGAACACCATATATTTT.